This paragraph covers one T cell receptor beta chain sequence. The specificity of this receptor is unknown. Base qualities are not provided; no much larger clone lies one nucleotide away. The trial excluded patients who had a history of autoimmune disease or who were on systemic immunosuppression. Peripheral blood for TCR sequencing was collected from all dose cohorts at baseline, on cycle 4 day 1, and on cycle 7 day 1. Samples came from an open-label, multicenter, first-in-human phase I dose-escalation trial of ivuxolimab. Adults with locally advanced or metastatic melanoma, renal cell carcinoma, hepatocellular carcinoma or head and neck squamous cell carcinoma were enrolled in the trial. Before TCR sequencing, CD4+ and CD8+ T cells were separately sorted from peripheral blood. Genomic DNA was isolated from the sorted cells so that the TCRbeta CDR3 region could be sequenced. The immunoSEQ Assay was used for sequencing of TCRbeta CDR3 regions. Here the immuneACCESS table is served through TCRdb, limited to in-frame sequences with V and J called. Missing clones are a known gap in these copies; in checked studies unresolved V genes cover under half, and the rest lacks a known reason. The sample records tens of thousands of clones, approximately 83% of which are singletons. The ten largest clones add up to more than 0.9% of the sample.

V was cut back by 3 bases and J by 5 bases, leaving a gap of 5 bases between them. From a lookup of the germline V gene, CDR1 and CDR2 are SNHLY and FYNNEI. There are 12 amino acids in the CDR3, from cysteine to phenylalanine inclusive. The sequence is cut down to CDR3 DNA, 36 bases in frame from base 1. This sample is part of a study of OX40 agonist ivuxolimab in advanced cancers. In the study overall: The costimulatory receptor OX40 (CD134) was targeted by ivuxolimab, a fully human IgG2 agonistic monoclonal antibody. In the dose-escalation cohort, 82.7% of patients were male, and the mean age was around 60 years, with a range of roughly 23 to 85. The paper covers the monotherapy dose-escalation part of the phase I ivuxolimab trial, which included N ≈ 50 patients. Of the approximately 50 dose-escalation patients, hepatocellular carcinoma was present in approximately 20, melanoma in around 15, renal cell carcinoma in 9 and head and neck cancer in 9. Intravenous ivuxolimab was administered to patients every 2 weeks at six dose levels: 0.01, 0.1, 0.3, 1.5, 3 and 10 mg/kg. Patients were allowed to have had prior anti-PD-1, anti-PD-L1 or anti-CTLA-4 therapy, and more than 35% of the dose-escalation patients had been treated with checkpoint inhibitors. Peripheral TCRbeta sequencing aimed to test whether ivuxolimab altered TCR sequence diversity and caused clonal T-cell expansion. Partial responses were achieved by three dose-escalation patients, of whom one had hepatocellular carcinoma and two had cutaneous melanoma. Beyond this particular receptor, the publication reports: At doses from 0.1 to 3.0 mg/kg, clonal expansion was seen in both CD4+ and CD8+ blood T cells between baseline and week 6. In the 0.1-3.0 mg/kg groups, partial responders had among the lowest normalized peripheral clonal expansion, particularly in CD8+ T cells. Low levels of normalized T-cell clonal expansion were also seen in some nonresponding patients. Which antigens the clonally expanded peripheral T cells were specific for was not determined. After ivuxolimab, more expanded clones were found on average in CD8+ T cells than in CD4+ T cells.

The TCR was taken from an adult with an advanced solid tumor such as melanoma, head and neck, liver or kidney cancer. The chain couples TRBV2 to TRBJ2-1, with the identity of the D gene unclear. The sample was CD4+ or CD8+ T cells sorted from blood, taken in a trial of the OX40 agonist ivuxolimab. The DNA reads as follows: TGTGCCAGCAGTGATCGGGACAATGAGCAGTTCTTC. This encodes CASSDRDNEQFF.